These 25 T cell receptor beta chains originate from one sample sequenced in a study of cytomegalovirus exposure and HLA in healthy donors listed by TCRdb under 2017. Library creation used the immunoSEQ multiplex PCR assay. For the multiplex PCR, a mixture combining 60 forward primers for TCR Vbeta segments and 13 reverse primers for TCR Jbeta segments was used. TCRdb re-hosts the immuneACCESS table, in-frame sequences only. Its copies lack some clones; in the studies checked, an unresolved V gene accounts for under half of them, and the cause for the rest is not known. The sample data list about 150,000 clones, and roughly 78% of these were observed just once. The ten largest make up 1% of the sample. The sequenced material came from PBMCs. The receptors come from a woman aged 45-60 years in good health and CMV-seropositive.

The rearrangement links TRBV7-2 to TRBJ1-3; 8 bases are a match to TRBD1. J lost 8 bases, V lost 5 bases, and 8 bases had no gene match. Germline values: CDR1 SGHTA, CDR2 FQGNSA. This CDR3 spans 14 amino acids. CDR3 sequence (DNA): TGTGCCAGCAGCCCAGGGGGCGCGATCCACACCATATATTTT. This codes for CASSPGGAIHTIYF.

The rearrangement joins TRBV2 to TRBJ2-3; D is possibly TRBD2 (5 bases). Trimming cost V 8 bases and J 6 bases, with 21 bases left between them. Germline V CDR1 and CDR2: SNHLY, FYNNEI. The CDR3 contains 15 residues. The CDR3 region is CASASVANGRDTQYF. DNA for the CDR3: TGTGCCAGCGCCTCTGTAGCGAACGGTAGGGATACGCAGTATTTT.

The V and J genes are TRBV5-1 and TRBJ1-1; D call uncertain. The CDR3 contains 14 residues. V was cut by 0 bases and J by 1 base, with 7 bases left in between. Germline CDR1 and CDR2: SGHRS and YFSETQ. The CDR3 region has the DNA TGCGCCAGCAGCTTGGCCCCAGGGAACACTGAAGCTTTCTTT. Its translation is CASSLAPGNTEAFF.

About this clone: This CDR3 is also generated by other DNA sequences in the sample. This rearrangement joins TRBV5-1 to TRBJ2-3; D gene ambiguous. The V gene's germline CDR1 is SGHRS and CDR2 YFSETQ. The CDR3 is made up of 17 amino acids. Trimming cost V 0 bases and J 0 bases, with 14 bases left between them. CDR3 amino acids: CASSLAGSSLSTDTQYF. CDR3 in DNA: TGCGCCAGCAGCTTGGCTGGTAGCTCCCTTAGCACAGATACGCAGTATTTT.

The chain employs TRBV6-1 and TRBJ2-7, with D possibly TRBD2 on 6 matching bases. There are 11 residues in the CDR3. Trimming took off 7 bases at V and 7 bases at J, with 11 bases between the two ends. Germline CDR1 MNHNS, CDR2 SASEGT. CDR3 residues: CASTGVSEQYF. CDR3 DNA sequence: TGTGCCAGCACGGGAGTTTCGGAGCAGTACTTC.

The chain has TRBV5-6 and TRBJ2-5, with a weak D call TRBD1 (6 bases). V was trimmed by 2 bases and J by 4 bases, leaving 9 bases between them. The CDR3 has 13 amino acids. Germline CDR1 reads SGHDT; CDR2 reads YYEEEE. DNA of the CDR3: TGTGCCAGCAGCTTAAACAGGGTAGAGACCCAGTACTTC. Translating gives CASSLNRVETQYF. Variable domain in full (rest from reference TRBV5-6 and TRBJ2-5): DAGVTQSPTHLIKTRGQQVTLRCSPKSGHDTVSWYQQALGQGPQFIFQYYEEEERQRGNFPDRFSGHQFPNYSSELNVNALLLGDSALYLCASSLNRVETQYFGPGTRLLVL.

The rearrangement joins TRBV7-2 to TRBJ2-7; 9 bases match TRBD2. This CDR3 comprises 15 residues. Germline V gene sequence: CDR1 SGHTA, CDR2 FQGNSA. V lost 1 base and J lost 2; bases outside the gene matches: 3. The CDR3 bases are TGTGCCAGCAGCTTAGAGACTAGCGGCACCTACGAGCAGTACTTC. Translation gives CASSLETSGTYEQYF.

CDR3 region: CASSPRGINYNEQFF. CDR3 DNA sequence: TGTGCCAGCAGCCCGCGGGGGATAAACTACAATGAGCAGTTCTTC. The chain uses TRBV9 and TRBJ2-1; TRBD2 agrees at 7 bases. Germline assignment: CDR1 SGDLS and CDR2 YYNGEE. The CDR3 is made up of 15 amino acids. V lost 4 bases, J lost 3 bases, and 7 bases stayed unmatched.

The gene calls are TRBV28 and TRBJ1-5; TRBD1 might be the D (5 bases). This CDR3 has 12 amino acids. Germline CDR1 MDHEN, CDR2 SYDVKM. The ends were cut back, 8 bases at V and 4 bases at J, with 9 bases in the middle. The CDR3 DNA follows: TGTGCCAGCTGGGGCGAGAATCAGCCCCAGCATTTT. Encoded protein: CASWGENQPQHF.

Note on this clone: The junction departs from the called germline gene at one end, perhaps through a read error. This rearrangement joins TRBV7-7 to TRBJ2-1; 7 nucleotides match TRBD1. Per germline, CDR1 SSHAT and CDR2 FNYEAQ (reference sequence). The CDR3 runs to 15 residues. This chain's CDR3 is CASSLAGGAGAEQFF. Written as DNA, the CDR3 is TGTGCTAGCAGCTTAGCAGGGGGAGCCGGGGCTGAGCAGTTCTTC. Full variable domain (rest looked up from reference TRBV7-7 and TRBJ2-1): GAGVSQSPRYKVTKRGQDVTLRCDPISSHATLYWYQQALGQGPEFLTYFNYEAQPDKSGLPSDRFSAERPEGSISTLTIQRTEQRDSAMYRCASSLAGGAGAEQFFGPGTRLTVL.

The V gene is TRBV7-2, the J gene TRBJ2-7; D ambiguous. Germline V CDR1 and CDR2: SGHTA, FQGNSA. V dropped 2 bases and J dropped 4 bases, with 18 bases sitting between them. The CDR3 consists of 16 residues. The CDR3 nucleotides read TGTGCCAGCAGCTTATCGATTCAGGTCCAGAGATACGAGCAGTACTTC. Translated: CASSLSIQVQRYEQYF. Looking up the rest from reference TRBV7-2 and TRBJ2-7 gives the full variable domain: GAGVSQSPSNKVTEKGKDVELRCDPISGHTALYWYRQSLGQGLEFLIYFQGNSAPDKSGLPSDRFSAERTGGSVSTLTIQRTQQEDSAVYLCASSLSIQVQRYEQYFGPGTRLTVT.

This clone was seen a single time. This chain connects TRBV10-1 to TRBJ1-1; 8 bases agree with TRBD1. CDR3 size: 14 residues. V gave up 6 bases and J gave up 2 bases; unmatched junction bases: 5. CDR1 and CDR2 from the germline V gene are WNHNN and SYGVQD (reference sequence). The CDR3 reads CASSYDRGNTEAFF. In DNA form, the CDR3 reads TGCGCCAGCAGCTACGACAGGGGCAACACTGAAGCTTTCTTT.

The V and J genes are TRBV7-3 and TRBJ2-7, with 12 bases that match TRBD2. The junction had 8 bases not matched to a gene; V was cut back by 0 bases and J by 5 bases. Germline values: CDR1 SGHTA, CDR2 FQGTGA. This CDR3 spans 17 amino acids. CDR3 sequence reads: CASSLTAPSGRADEQYF. In DNA, the CDR3 is TGTGCCAGCAGCTTAACGGCCCCTAGCGGGAGGGCCGACGAGCAGTACTTC.

CDR3 nucleotide sequence: TGCAGCGTTGTGGGGACAGCGGATAGGTTTTCCTACGAGCAGTACTTC. Translating it yields CSVVGTADRFSYEQYF. The V gene is TRBV29-1, the J gene TRBJ2-7, with 7 bases identical to TRBD1. Germline V gene lookup returns CDR1 SQVTM and CDR2 ANQGSEA. This CDR3 spans 16 amino acids. J lost 1 base, V lost 4 bases, and 13 bases had no gene match.

The chain combines TRBV5-4 with TRBJ2-7; 7 nucleotides agree with TRBD2. With 2 bases clipped from V and 6 bases from J, the junction kept 11 bases outside the gene matches. The CDR3 runs to 15 residues. Germline lookup yields CDR1 SGHNT and CDR2 YYREEE (reference sequence). This CDR3 is CASSLRGRGGREQYF. Written as DNA, the CDR3 is TGTGCCAGCAGCTTAAGGGGAAGGGGAGGGCGCGAGCAGTACTTC.

The sample holds one count of this clone. The chain carries TRBV7-3 and TRBJ1-4, with 8 bases fitting TRBD1. With 5 bases clipped from V and 7 bases from J, the junction kept 9 bases outside the gene matches. The CDR3 is 15 residues long. The germline V gene has CDR1 SGHTA and CDR2 FQGTGA. CDR3 nucleotides: TGTGCCAGCAGCGCCACAGGGGGTATGGGTGAAAAACTGTTTTTT. It is translated as CASSATGGMGEKLFF.

This clone has more than one count but fewer than ten. V and J are TRBV27 and TRBJ1-5; 7 bases fit TRBD1. The germline CDR1 and CDR2 sequences are MNHEY and SMNVEV (reference sequence). V shed 5 bases, J shed 7 bases, and the junction held 8 bases outside the gene matches. The CDR3 covers 14 residues. The CDR3 reads CASSKKQGTQPQHF. CDR3 bases: TGTGCCAGCAGTAAGAAACAGGGGACCCAGCCCCAGCATTTT.

This chain links TRBV6-1 with TRBJ2-3; no clear D gene. V lost 4 bases and J 2 bases, leaving 4 bases between the germline ends. Germline V gene sequence: CDR1 MNHNS, CDR2 SASEGT. CDR3 length: 12 amino acids. The CDR3 reads CASSVSTDTQYF. The CDR3 nucleotides read TGTGCCAGCAGTGTCTCCACAGATACGCAGTATTTT.

The chain has TRBV2 and TRBJ2-1; D remains unclear. V dropped 4 bases and J dropped 9 bases, with 4 bases sitting between them. The germline gives CDR1 SNHLY, CDR2 FYNNEI. The CDR3 contains 10 residues. The CDR3 loop reads CASSVSEQFF. CDR3 DNA sequence: TGTGCCAGCAGTGTGAGTGAGCAGTTCTTC. The full variable domain, rest sourced from reference TRBV2 and TRBJ2-1, is EPEVTQTPSHQVTQMGQEVILRCVPISNHLYFYWYRQILGQKVEFLVSFYNNEISEKSEIFDDQFSVERPDGSNFTLKIRSTKLEDSAMYFCASSVSEQFFGPGTRLTVL.

The gene calls are TRBV18 and TRBJ2-3; TRBD1 matches at 9 bases. The V segment lost 5 bases and the J segment 1 base; nucleotides outside the gene matches: 4. There are 15 residues in the CDR3. Germline-derived CDR1 and CDR2 are KGHSH and LQKENI. CDR3 bases: TGTGCCAGCTCATCACGGACAGGGGGCACAGATACGCAGTATTTT. Translation: CASSSRTGGTDTQYF. Drawing the rest from reference TRBV18 and TRBJ2-3, the complete variable domain is NAGVMQNPRHLVRRRGQEARLRCSPMKGHSHVYWYRQLPEEGLKFMVYLQKENIIDESGMPKERFSAEFPKEGPSILRIQQVVRGDSAAYFCASSSRTGGTDTQYFGPGTRLTVL.

This clone appeared once. The rearrangement uses TRBV5-1 and TRBJ1-2, with D possibly being TRBD1 (5 bases). Between the trimmed V and J ends, which lost 1 base and 2 bases, there was a span of 9 bases. The germline gives CDR1 SGHRS, CDR2 YFSETQ. This CDR3 is built from 14 residues. In nucleotides, the CDR3 is TGCGCCAGCAGCTTGTCCCCAGGGAACTATGGCTACACCTTC. Protein: CASSLSPGNYGYTF.

V is TRBV6-5 and J is TRBJ1-5; D is unclear. Germline V lookup: CDR1 MNHEY, CDR2 SVGAGI. V was cut by 6 bases and J by 0 bases, with 6 bases left in between. The CDR3 length is 13 residues. The CDR3 DNA reads as TGTGCCAGCAGCCTACTTAGCAATCAGCCCCAGCATTTT. This gives the protein CASSLLSNQPQHF.

The rearrangement links TRBV19 to TRBJ1-4; no clear D gene. This CDR3 is 14 amino acids long. The germline CDR1 and CDR2 sequences are LNHDA and SQIVND (reference sequence). V shed 3 bases and J shed 2 bases, with 7 bases lying between them. CDR3 protein: CASSITVTNEKLFF. In DNA form, the CDR3 reads TGTGCCAGTAGTATCACAGTTACTAATGAAAAACTGTTTTTT.

This clone turned up a few times. The chain recombines TRBV29-1 with TRBJ2-1, with D possibly TRBD2 on 5 matching bases. V was pared by 5 bases and J by 4 bases, with 18 bases between. Germline V gives CDR1 SQVTM, CDR2 ANQGSEA. The CDR3 totals 15 residues. CDR3 protein: CSVLIGLHTYNEQFF. For the CDR3, the DNA is TGCAGCGTTCTAATTGGACTTCATACGTACAATGAGCAGTTCTTC.

V gene TRBV6-1 combines with J gene TRBJ1-4, with D possibly matching TRBD1 (6 bases). Germline assignment: CDR1 MNHNS and CDR2 SASEGT. V lost 6 bases and J lost 4, with 12 bases in between. The CDR3 length is 14 residues. The CDR3 spells CASRETGRNEKLFF. CDR3 nucleotides: TGTGCCAGCAGAGAGACAGGACGTAATGAAAAACTGTTTTTT.